These 32 T cell receptor beta chains were all obtained from the same sample, sequenced in a study of cytomegalovirus exposure and HLA in healthy donors. The study ran its PCR with 60 Vbeta and 13 Jbeta primers. Sequencing used immunoSEQ multiplex PCR; TCRdb keeps in-frame clones, though not all of them. The sample holds about 200,000 clones, around 75% seen once. The sample comprised PBMCs. These receptors came from a woman in her 30s in good health and CMV-seronegative.

This clone was detected only once. V and J are TRBV7-2 and TRBJ2-2; D remains ambiguous. Germline-derived CDR1 and CDR2 are SGHTA and FQGNSA. The CDR3 sequence is 12 residues long. Trimming left V 5 bases short and J 5 bases short, with 6 bases between. CDR3 loop: CASSQLTGELFF. The CDR3 DNA sequence: TGTGCCAGCAGCCAACTAACCGGGGAGCTGTTTTTT.

The rearrangement uses TRBV10-3 and TRBJ1-1, with 7 bases fitting TRBD1. Germline-derived CDR1 and CDR2 are ENHRY and SYGVKD. Losses at the gene ends were 0 bases for V and 1 base for J; bases not matched to a gene: 2. There are 15 residues in the CDR3. The CDR3 DNA reads as TGTGCCATCAGTGAGTCCGGGACAGCGAACACTGAAGCTTTCTTT. This encodes CAISESGTANTEAFF.

This chain connects TRBV7-2 to TRBJ2-4; possible D gene TRBD2, 6 bases. Germline V gene data show CDR1 as SGHTA and CDR2 as FQGNSA. Trimming left V 1 base short and J 10 bases short, with 14 bases between. This CDR3 region has 14 residues. CDR3 sequence reads: CASSLGAGTSIQYF. The DNA of the CDR3 is TGTGCCAGCAGCTTAGGGGCAGGGACTTCTATTCAGTACTTC.

The chain combines TRBV7-9 with TRBJ1-2, with D hard to call. Germline lookup yields CDR1 SEHNR and CDR2 FQNEAQ (reference sequence). Trimming left V 2 bases short and J 2 bases short, with 6 bases between. The CDR3 has 13 amino acids. The CDR3 coding sequence is TGTGCCAGCAGCTTATCGCTAAACTATGGCTACACCTTC. Protein sequence: CASSLSLNYGYTF.

The chain uses TRBV7-8 and TRBJ2-7, with 11 nucleotides matching TRBD1. Per germline, CDR1 SGHVS and CDR2 FQNEAQ. This CDR3 spans 16 amino acids. The junction had 7 bases not matched to a gene; V was cut back by 1 base and J by 5 bases. The CDR3 region is CASSLGGRTGGHEQYF. The CDR3 DNA reads as TGTGCCAGCAGCTTAGGGGGGCGGACAGGGGGCCACGAGCAGTACTTC.

This chain uses TRBV7-2 with TRBJ2-1; D possibly corresponds to TRBD1 (5 bases). CDR3 length equals 14 residues. Germline V gene sequence: CDR1 SGHTA, CDR2 FQGNSA. V lost 3 bases and J 0 bases, leaving 6 bases between the germline ends. The CDR3: CASSFRDSYNEQFF. The CDR3 nucleotides are TGTGCCAGCAGCTTCAGGGACTCCTACAATGAGCAGTTCTTC.

The chain joins TRBV7-9 to TRBJ2-7; perhaps TRBD2 as D (5 bases). In germline, CDR1 is SEHNR, CDR2 FQNEAQ (reference sequence). With 3 bases removed from V and 5 bases from J, the gap between germline ends came to 14 bases. The CDR3 is 14 residues long. For the CDR3, the DNA is TGTGCCAGCAGCTTTACGTTACGGGGAAACGAGCAGTACTTC. Protein product: CASSFTLRGNEQYF.

This clone was detected a few times. The chain employs TRBV6-5 and TRBJ2-2; TRBD1 aligns across 8 bases. The trim removed 6 bases at V and 6 bases at J, leaving 3 bases unmatched. The CDR3 length is 13 residues. Germline V gene data show CDR1 as MNHEY and CDR2 as SVGAGI. The CDR3 region is CASRATGAGELFF. The CDR3 DNA reads TGTGCCAGCAGAGCGACAGGGGCCGGGGAGCTGTTTTTT.

This clone was observed a handful of times. Distinct nucleotide sequences in the sample also encode this CDR3. The rearrangement joins TRBV7-9 to TRBJ1-5, with TRBD1 matching over 9 bases. CDR1 is SEHNR, CDR2 FQNEAQ, per germline (reference sequence). Losses at the gene ends were 3 bases for V and 7 bases for J; bases not matched to a gene: 4. The CDR3 is 14 residues long. CDR3 protein: CASSFPGQGQPQHF. The CDR3 nucleotides read TGTGCCAGCAGCTTCCCGGGACAGGGACAGCCCCAGCATTTT.

A few counts support this clone. The genes are TRBV7-2 and TRBJ2-1; 7 positions match TRBD2. After removal of 5 bases from V and 4 bases from J, the junction contained 11 bases not matched to a gene. Germline assignment: CDR1 SGHTA and CDR2 FQGNSA. This CDR3 spans 16 amino acids. CDR3 sequence: CASSDRWSGEYNEQFF. In nucleotides, the CDR3 is TGTGCCAGCAGCGACCGTTGGAGCGGGGAGTACAATGAGCAGTTCTTC.

The chain couples TRBV11-2 to TRBJ1-3, with unresolved D. V was clipped by 4 bases and J by 0 bases, with 13 bases between them. There are 16 residues in the CDR3. Germline V gene data show CDR1 as SGHAT and CDR2 as FQNNGV. CDR3 loop: CASSSSAGSSGNTIYF. CDR3 DNA: TGTGCCAGCAGCTCGAGTGCCGGGAGCTCTGGAAACACCATATATTTT. The full variable domain, in which reference TRBV11-2 and TRBJ1-3 provide the parts outside the CDR3, is EAGVAQSPRYKIIEKRQSVAFWCNPISGHATLYWYQQILGQGPKLLIQFQNNGVVDDSQLPKDRFSAERLKGVDSTLKIQPAKLEDSAVYLCASSSSAGSSGNTIYFGEGSWLTVV.

Regarding this clone: Other nucleotide sequences from this sample produce the same CDR3. This chain's CDR3 is CASSLARGGSYNEQFF. The CDR3 coding sequence is TGTGCCAGCAGCTTAGCGCGGGGGGGTTCCTACAATGAGCAGTTCTTC. The V call is TRBV7-2, the J call TRBJ2-1, with 9 bases aligning to TRBD2. The length of the CDR3 is 16 residues. The ends lost 0 bases at V and 1 base at J; junction bases unmatched: 1. The V gene's germline CDR1 is SGHTA and CDR2 FQGNSA.

This clone appeared a few times. V and J are TRBV27 and TRBJ1-2, with a tentative D call TRBD1 (5 bases). Germline values: CDR1 MNHEY, CDR2 SMNVEV (reference sequence). Trimming left V 2 bases short and J 4 bases short, with 14 bases between. The CDR3 has 15 amino acids. CDR3 DNA: TGTGCCAGCAGTTTAATCCAGGGCGCAGGCTATGGCTACACCTTC. Protein: CASSLIQGAGYGYTF.

V usage is TRBV7-3 and J usage is TRBJ2-7, with TRBD1 matching 7 bases. CDR3 length equals 13 residues. Germline-derived CDR1 and CDR2 are SGHTA and FQGTGA. V lost 5 bases and J lost 3; bases outside the gene matches: 4. CDR3 coding DNA: TGTGCCAGCAGCCTATACAGGGGCTACGAGCAGTACTTC. This gives the protein CASSLYRGYEQYF.

This clone has only a few counts. The chain employs TRBV19 and TRBJ2-2; TRBD1 matches at 7 bases. The V gene's germline CDR1 is LNHDA and CDR2 SQIVND (reference sequence). This CDR3 comprises 17 residues. V lost 5 bases to trimming and J lost 6 bases; unmatched junction nucleotides: 15. DNA of the CDR3: TGTGCCAGTAGTGTTAATCCCCGCAGACAGGGAGCCGGGGAGCTGTTTTTT. It is translated as CASSVNPRRQGAGELFF. The full variable domain, completed using reference TRBV19 and TRBJ2-2, is DGGITQSPKYLFRKEGQNVTLSCEQNLNHDAMYWYRQDPGQGLRLIYYSQIVNDFQKGDIAEGYSVSREKKESFPLTVTSAQKNPTAFYLCASSVNPRRQGAGELFFGEGSRLTVL.

The chain employs TRBV19 and TRBJ2-2; possibly TRBD2 for D (6 bases). The V end was cut by 1 base, the J end by 6 bases, with 6 bases between. The germline V gene has CDR1 LNHDA and CDR2 SQIVND (reference sequence). The CDR3 spans 13 residues. The CDR3 loop is CASSIGGAGELFF. CDR3 nucleotides: TGTGCCAGTAGTATAGGCGGGGCCGGGGAGCTGTTTTTT.

The chain has TRBV5-6 and TRBJ2-3; 9 bases line up with TRBD1. This CDR3 contains 15 residues. With V trimmed by 5 bases and J by 3 bases, 7 bases remained unmatched. In germline, CDR1 is SGHDT, CDR2 YYEEEE. CDR3 sequence (DNA): TGTGCCAGCAGGGCGGCCGGGACAGGGACAGATACGCAGTATTTT. It specifies CASRAAGTGTDTQYF.

This clone was detected once. This chain links TRBV19 with TRBJ1-1, with D maybe TRBD1 (5 bases). The length of the CDR3 is 14 residues. Germline values: CDR1 LNHDA, CDR2 SQIVND (reference sequence). The germline V and J ends were trimmed by 2 bases and 5 bases, with 12 bases remaining between them. The CDR3 loop reads CASSIQGRITEAFF. The CDR3 coding sequence is TGTGCCAGTAGTATACAGGGCAGGATAACTGAAGCTTTCTTT. Full variable domain (remainder filled in from reference TRBV19 and TRBJ1-1): DGGITQSPKYLFRKEGQNVTLSCEQNLNHDAMYWYRQDPGQGLRLIYYSQIVNDFQKGDIAEGYSVSREKKESFPLTVTSAQKNPTAFYLCASSIQGRITEAFFGQGTRLTVV.

This clone was found once. V usage is TRBV5-4 and J usage is TRBJ2-1; D is uncertain. Trimming took off 0 bases at V and 12 bases at J, with 10 bases between the two ends. Germline V CDR1 and CDR2: SGHNT, YYREEE (reference sequence). This CDR3 comprises 12 residues. The CDR3 protein is CASSLVTGRQFF. CDR3 DNA: TGTGCCAGCAGCTTGGTGACTGGCCGGCAGTTCTTC.

J is TRBJ1-1 and V is TRBV2; the match to TRBD1 covers 9 bases. The CDR3 has 15 residues. Germline-derived CDR1 and CDR2 are SNHLY and FYNNEI. After removal of 3 bases from V and 4 bases from J, the junction contained 6 bases not matched to a gene. CDR3 DNA sequence: TGTGCCAGCAGTGAGCGGACAGGGGCAACCACTGAAGCTTTCTTT. This encodes CASSERTGATTEAFF.

V usage is TRBV4-1 and J usage is TRBJ1-6; D remains unclear. The CDR3 contains 18 residues. The ends were cut back, 3 bases at V and 5 bases at J, with 20 bases in the middle. Germline V CDR1 and CDR2: MGHRA, YSYEKL. The CDR3 loop reads CASSHGTLGVLNNSPLHF. The CDR3 DNA reads as TGCGCCAGCAGCCATGGTACTCTGGGAGTTTTGAATAATTCACCCCTCCACTTT.

This rearrangement joins TRBV19 to TRBJ1-4; weak D call: TRBD1 (6 bases). Germline CDR1 is LNHDA and CDR2 is SQIVND (reference sequence). This CDR3 is 13 amino acids long. V was shortened by 7 bases and J by 6 bases, with 12 bases between the two germline ends. The CDR3: CASTSDSDEKLFF. The CDR3, as DNA: TGTGCCAGTACCTCGGACAGCGATGAAAAACTGTTTTTT.

The genes are TRBV4-2 and TRBJ2-7; 15 bases map to TRBD2. This CDR3 region has 19 residues. The V gene's germline CDR1 is LGHNA and CDR2 YNFKEQ. V lost 3 bases and J lost 1; bases outside the gene matches: 10. DNA of the CDR3: TGTGCCAGCAGCCATCTTTCGGGACTAGCGGGGGGTCGATCCTACGAGCAGTACTTC. Translation: CASSHLSGLAGGRSYEQYF.

The genes are TRBV10-3 and TRBJ1-1; possibly TRBD1 for D (5 bases). CDR1 and CDR2 from the germline V gene are ENHRY and SYGVKD. The CDR3 consists of 13 residues. Between the trimmed V and J ends, which lost 8 bases and 2 bases, there was a span of 12 bases. CDR3 in DNA: TGTGCCATCTTGGGGCAGATAAACACTGAAGCTTTCTTT. Amino acids: CAILGQINTEAFF.

The CDR3 DNA sequence: TGTGCCAGCAGCCAAGATCGTATGGTCAGGGGCACAGATACGCAGTATTTT. This gives the protein CASSQDRMVRGTDTQYF. The J gene is TRBJ2-3, the V gene TRBV14; TRBD1 might be the D (5 bases). CDR1 and CDR2 from the germline V gene are SGHDN and FVKESK. V was cut by 0 bases and J by 1 base, with 14 bases left in between. This CDR3 spans 17 amino acids.

The chain couples TRBV13 to TRBJ2-5; 9 nucleotides match TRBD2. The germline CDR1 and CDR2 sequences are PRHDT and FYEKMQ (reference sequence). The CDR3 consists of 14 residues. V was pared by 6 bases and J by 5 bases, with 7 bases of the junction left unmatched. DNA for the CDR3: TGTGCCAGCAGGCCGCTAGCGGGGATTGAGACCCAGTACTTC. This sequence encodes CASRPLAGIETQYF.

This clone occurred a few times. The rearrangement joins TRBV27 to TRBJ1-1; D unclear. The CDR3 length is 13 residues. V gave up 8 bases and J gave up 0 bases, with 10 bases separating them. Germline CDR1 reads MNHEY; CDR2 reads SMNVEV (reference sequence). The CDR3, as DNA: TGTGCCAGCTCTTTCGGGTTGAACACTGAAGCTTTCTTT. Its protein product is CASSFGLNTEAFF.

The CDR3 reads CASSEEREAYEQYF. DNA for the CDR3: TGTGCCAGCAGTGAAGAGCGGGAGGCTTACGAGCAGTACTTC. The genes are TRBV2 and TRBJ2-7; 9 bases align to TRBD2. The V gene end was trimmed by 1 base and the J gene end by 4 bases; junction bases not matched to a gene: 2. CDR3 length: 14 residues. The germline V gene has CDR1 SNHLY and CDR2 FYNNEI.

Only a few counts were recorded for this clone. The chain combines TRBV2 with TRBJ2-7; 8 nucleotides match TRBD2. This CDR3 is built from 15 residues. Trimming at V came to 1 base and at J to 0 bases, leaving 2 bases not matched to a gene. In germline, CDR1 is SNHLY, CDR2 FYNNEI. In DNA, the CDR3 is TGTGCCAGCAGTGAAGAGCGGGGGAGCTCCTACGAGCAGTACTTC. Protein product: CASSEERGSSYEQYF. The full variable domain, with the rest looked up from reference TRBV2 and TRBJ2-7, is EPEVTQTPSHQVTQMGQEVILRCVPISNHLYFYWYRQILGQKVEFLVSFYNNEISEKSEIFDDQFSVERPDGSNFTLKIRSTKLEDSAMYFCASSEERGSSYEQYFGPGTRLTVT.

Points on this clone: Its ends do not fully match the called genes, so a read error is possible. The chain recombines TRBV7-2 with TRBJ1-1; 10 positions match TRBD1. The CDR3 loop spans 18 amino acids. In germline, CDR1 is SGHTA, CDR2 FQGNSA. CDR3 in amino acids: CANSLRSGTGDGSTEAFF. Written as DNA, the CDR3 is TGTGCCAACAGCTTACGATCCGGGACAGGGGACGGCAGCACTGAAGCTTTCTTT.

The CDR3 protein is CSVVLPRRTGESGANVLTF. CDR3 DNA sequence: TGCAGCGTTGTTCTTCCCCGGAGGACAGGAGAGTCTGGGGCCAACGTCCTGACTTTC. The chain couples TRBV29-1 to TRBJ2-6; 7 bases map to TRBD1. Germline V lookup: CDR1 SQVTM, CDR2 ANQGSEA. V lost 4 bases, J lost 1 base, and 16 bases stayed unmatched. CDR3 length: 19 amino acids.

Concerning this clone: Other DNA sequences in the sample encode the same CDR3. The gene calls are TRBV29-1 and TRBJ2-7, with D possibly TRBD1 on 6 matching bases. Germline V gene lookup returns CDR1 SQVTM and CDR2 ANQGSEA. CDR3 length: 14 residues. V gave up 1 base and J gave up 2 bases, with 12 bases separating them. In nucleotides, the CDR3 is TGCAGCGTTGAAGGTCGGACAGAGCCCTACGAGCAGTACTTC. This encodes CSVEGRTEPYEQYF.